The present TCR beta chain was sequenced within a study of neurological immune-mediated disorders. CDR1 and CDR2 from the germline V gene are MNHEY and SMNVEV (reference sequence). J lost 5 bases, V lost 6 bases, and 8 bases had no gene match. This CDR3 spans 14 amino acids. This clonotype has ten or more counts. The antigen is not known. The cDNA came from 5'RACE, which used 10-nucleotide random UMIs. A single record per CDR3 protein comes from TCRdb applying MiXCR to the 5' RACE reads. The sample lists 60,000 to 85,000 distinct CDR3 sequences; 4% to 6% were seen once. Points from the study as a whole: One related-CDR3 cluster, found by phylogenetic grouping, held repertoires of 18 of 34 multiple sclerosis patients and is a possible signature. None of the features examined (clinical or MRI) was associated with the multiple sclerosis repertoire cluster. Healthy controls had more TCR clonal expansion than multiple sclerosis, which showed the least, whereas HTLV-1-associated myelopathy showed the most.

The chain joins TRBV27 to TRBJ2-5, with 8 positions matching TRBD2. The receptor's source is a man younger than 35 with multiple sclerosis. The sequenced sample was PBMCs. CDR3 in DNA: TGTGCCAGCAGGGGACTAGGCGAGGGGGAGACCCAGTACTTC. Translating gives CASRGLGEGETQYF.